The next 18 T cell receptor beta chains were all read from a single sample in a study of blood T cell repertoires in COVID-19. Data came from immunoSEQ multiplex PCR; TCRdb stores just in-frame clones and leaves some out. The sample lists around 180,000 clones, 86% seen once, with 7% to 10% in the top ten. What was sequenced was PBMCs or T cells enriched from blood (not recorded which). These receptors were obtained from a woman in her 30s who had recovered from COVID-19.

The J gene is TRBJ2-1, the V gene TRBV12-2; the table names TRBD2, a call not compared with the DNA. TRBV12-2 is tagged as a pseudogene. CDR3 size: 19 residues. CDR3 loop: CASRLLRTEGLADDNEQFF. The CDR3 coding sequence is TGTGCAAGTCGCTTATTAAGAACGGAGGGACTAGCGGATGACAATGAGCAGTTCTTC.

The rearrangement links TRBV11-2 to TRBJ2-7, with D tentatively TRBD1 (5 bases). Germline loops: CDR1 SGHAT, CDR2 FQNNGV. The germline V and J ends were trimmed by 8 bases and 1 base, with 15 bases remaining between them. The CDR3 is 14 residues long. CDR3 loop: CASLDKGKSYEQYF. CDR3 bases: TGTGCCAGCCTGGACAAAGGTAAATCCTACGAGCAGTACTTC.

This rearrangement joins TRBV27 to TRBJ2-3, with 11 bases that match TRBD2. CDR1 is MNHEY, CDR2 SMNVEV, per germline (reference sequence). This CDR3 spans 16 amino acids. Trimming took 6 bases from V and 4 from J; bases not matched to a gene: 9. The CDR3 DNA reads TGTGCCAGCAGGCCACTAGCGGGAGACCCCCCAGATACGCAGTATTTT. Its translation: CASRPLAGDPPDTQYF.

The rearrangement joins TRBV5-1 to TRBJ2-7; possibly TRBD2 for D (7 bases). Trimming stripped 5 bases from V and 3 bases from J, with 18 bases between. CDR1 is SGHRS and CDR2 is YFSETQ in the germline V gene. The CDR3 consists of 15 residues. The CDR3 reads CASRSVGGALYEQYF. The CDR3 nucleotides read TGCGCCAGCAGGTCCGTAGGGGGGGCGCTCTACGAGCAGTACTTC. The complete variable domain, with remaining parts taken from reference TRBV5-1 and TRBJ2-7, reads KAGVTQTPRYLIKTRGQQVTLSCSPISGHRSVSWYQQTPGQGLQFLFEYFSETQRNKGNFPGRFSGRQFSNSRSEMNVSTLELGDSALYLCASRSVGGALYEQYFGPGTRLTVT.

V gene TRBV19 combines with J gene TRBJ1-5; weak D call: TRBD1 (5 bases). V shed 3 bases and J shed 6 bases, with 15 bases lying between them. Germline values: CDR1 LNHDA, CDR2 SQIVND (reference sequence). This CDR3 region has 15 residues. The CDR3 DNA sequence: TGTGCCAGTAGTATTATAGGGAGGGGTGGTCAGCCCCAGCATTTT. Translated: CASSIIGRGGQPQHF.

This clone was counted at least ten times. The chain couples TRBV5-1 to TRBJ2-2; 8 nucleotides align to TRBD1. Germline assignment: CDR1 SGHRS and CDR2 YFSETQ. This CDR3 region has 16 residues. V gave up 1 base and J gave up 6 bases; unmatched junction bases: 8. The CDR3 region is CASSLNFQGAPGELFF. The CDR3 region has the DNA TGCGCCAGCAGCTTGAATTTTCAGGGGGCCCCCGGGGAGCTGTTTTTT.

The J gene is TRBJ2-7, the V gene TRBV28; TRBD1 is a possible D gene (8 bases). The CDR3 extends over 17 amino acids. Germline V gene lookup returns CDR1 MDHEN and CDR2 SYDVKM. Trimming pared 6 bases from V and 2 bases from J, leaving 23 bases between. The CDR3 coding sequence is TGTGCCAGCAGCGCCGGGACAGGCTCTAGCGGAACCTACGAGCAGTACTTC. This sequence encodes CASSAGTGSSGTYEQYF.

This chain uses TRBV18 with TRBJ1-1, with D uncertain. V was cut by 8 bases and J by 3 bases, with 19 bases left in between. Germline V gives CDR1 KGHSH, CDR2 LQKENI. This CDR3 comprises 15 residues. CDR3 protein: CASAQVRGGDTEAFF. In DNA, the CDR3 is TGTGCCAGCGCCCAGGTGCGCGGAGGCGACACTGAAGCTTTCTTT.

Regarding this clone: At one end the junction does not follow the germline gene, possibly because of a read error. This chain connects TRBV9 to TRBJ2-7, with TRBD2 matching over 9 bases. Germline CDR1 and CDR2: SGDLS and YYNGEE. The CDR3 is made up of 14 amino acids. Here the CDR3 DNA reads TGTGCCAGCAGCGTAGCGATCGAACGGAAACTAGCGGGCTTC. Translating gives CASSVAIERKLAGF.

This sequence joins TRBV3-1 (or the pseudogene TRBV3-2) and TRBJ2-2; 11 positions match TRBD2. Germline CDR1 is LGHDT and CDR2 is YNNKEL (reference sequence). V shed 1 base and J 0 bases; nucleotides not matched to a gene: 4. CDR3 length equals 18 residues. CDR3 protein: CASSQGLAGTSNTGELFF. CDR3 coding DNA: TGTGCCAGCAGCCAAGGACTAGCGGGGACCTCGAACACCGGGGAGCTGTTTTTT.

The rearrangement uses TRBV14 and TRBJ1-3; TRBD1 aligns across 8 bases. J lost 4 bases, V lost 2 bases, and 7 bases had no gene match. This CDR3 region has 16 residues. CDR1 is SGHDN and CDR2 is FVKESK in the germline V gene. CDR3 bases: TGTGCCAGCAGCCAACTCAGGGGGCCTTTCGGAAACACCATATATTTT. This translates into CASSQLRGPFGNTIYF.

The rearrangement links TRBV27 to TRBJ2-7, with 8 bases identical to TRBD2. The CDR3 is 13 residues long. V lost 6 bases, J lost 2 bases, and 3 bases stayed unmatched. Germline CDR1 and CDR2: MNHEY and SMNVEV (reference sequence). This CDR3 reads CASRAGGPYEQYF. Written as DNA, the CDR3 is TGTGCCAGCAGGGCGGGAGGCCCCTACGAGCAGTACTTC.

CDR3 sequence reads: CASSLGGQGKVGYTF. The CDR3 nucleotides are TGTGCCAGCAGCCTAGGGGGACAGGGTAAAGTAGGCTACACCTTC. This sequence joins TRBV7-2 and TRBJ1-2; TRBD1 aligns across 9 bases. J gave up 8 bases and V 5 bases, and 12 bases lay outside the gene matches. The CDR3 runs to 15 residues. From germline, CDR1 is SGHTA and CDR2 FQGNSA.

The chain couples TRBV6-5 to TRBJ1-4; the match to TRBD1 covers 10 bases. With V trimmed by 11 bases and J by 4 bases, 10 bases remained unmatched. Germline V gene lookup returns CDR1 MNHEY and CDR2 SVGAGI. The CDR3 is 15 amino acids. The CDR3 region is CAHRQGAGYNEKLFF. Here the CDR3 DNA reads TGTGCCCACAGACAGGGGGCCGGATATAATGAAAAACTGTTTTTT.

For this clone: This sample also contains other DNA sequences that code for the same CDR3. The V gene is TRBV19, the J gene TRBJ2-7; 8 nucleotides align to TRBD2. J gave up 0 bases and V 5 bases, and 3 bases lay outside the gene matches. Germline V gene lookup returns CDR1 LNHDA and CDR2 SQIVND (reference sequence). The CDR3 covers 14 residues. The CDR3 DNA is TGTGCCAGTAGTCCCAGCGGGAGCTCCTACGAGCAGTACTTC. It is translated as CASSPSGSSYEQYF.

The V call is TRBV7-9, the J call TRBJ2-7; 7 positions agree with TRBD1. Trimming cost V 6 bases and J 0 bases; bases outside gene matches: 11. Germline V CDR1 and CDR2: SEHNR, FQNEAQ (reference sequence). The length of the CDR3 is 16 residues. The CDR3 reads CASSIASGQNSYEQYF. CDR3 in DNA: TGTGCCAGCAGTATCGCTTCGGGACAGAACTCCTACGAGCAGTACTTC.

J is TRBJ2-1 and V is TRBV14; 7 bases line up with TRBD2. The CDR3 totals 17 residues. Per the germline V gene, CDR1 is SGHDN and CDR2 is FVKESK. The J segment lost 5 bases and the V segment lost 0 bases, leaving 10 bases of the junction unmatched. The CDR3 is CASSQDFGGEGHNEQFF. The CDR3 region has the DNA TGTGCCAGCAGCCAAGACTTCGGAGGGGAGGGCCACAATGAGCAGTTCTTC.

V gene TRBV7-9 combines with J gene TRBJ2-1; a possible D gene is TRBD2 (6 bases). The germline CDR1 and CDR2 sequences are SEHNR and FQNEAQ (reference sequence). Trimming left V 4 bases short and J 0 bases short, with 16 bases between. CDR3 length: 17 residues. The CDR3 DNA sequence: TGTGCCAGCAGCTCTACTCCCGGGACTGGCTCCTACAATGAGCAGTTCTTC. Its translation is CASSSTPGTGSYNEQFF.